This T cell receptor (beta chain) is drawn from a study of cytomegalovirus exposure and HLA in healthy donors (dated by TCRdb to about 2017). Looking at the study overall: In an earlier analysis of roughly 500 of the donors, roughly 300 Gb of sequence data and some 100 million unique TCR beta sequences from some 170 million T cells were reported. Roughly 300 gigabases of sequencing data and 75 million to 85 million unique TCR sequences made up an early release that covered 640 HLA-typed donors. Of the 398 genotyped donors, approximately 83% fell in the genetic ancestry cluster associated with self-reported Caucasian donors. The study aimed to test whether cataloging public T cell receptors could reveal signatures of past pathogen exposure. The study used immunosequencing to profile the T cell repertoires of 600 to 850 subjects and linked those repertoires to cytomegalovirus serostatus. In addition to the first cohort of around 670 subjects, a separate validation cohort of approximately 130 different subjects was used. To predict cytomegalovirus infection status, the study combined high-throughput TCR immunosequencing, statistical association of individual TCRs with disease status, and machine learning. To study patterns of TCR occurrence, a later analysis re-analyzed previously published TCR beta repertoires from 550 to 800 donors and added high-resolution HLA genotyping. In the later analysis, no new phenotypic data were used to find candidate immune exposures; instead, reliance was placed on TCR beta sequences and their occurrence across donors. In an earlier analysis of roughly 600 of the donors, high-throughput TCR beta sequencing was used to judge whether each TCR beta V gene segment behaved as functional or pseudogenic. Alongside the repertoire data, information on donor age, sex, ethnicity and CMV serostatus was compiled. Genome-wide SNP genotypes for about 55% of the 666 donors were used in a later genetic analysis, which treated that subset as a discovery cohort. Every repertoire in the discovery cohort had been generated on one and the same sequencing platform. Class I and class II HLA loci were covered by the typing at four-digit resolution. Typing coverage differed by locus: A, B, C, DRB1 and DQB1 were typed in about 620-640 donors, DQA1 in 522, DPA1 in some 600, and DPB1 in approximately 450. Roughly 5 DR-DQ haplotypes were handled as single units for association and clustering, since linkage in the cohort was strong. On average, around 230,000 unique TCR beta nucleotide sequences were sequenced per donor among a few hundred genotyped donors of the cohort, with roughly 18% of those sequences being non-productive. On the study overall, not on this receptor specifically: A few of the identified cytomegalovirus-associated TCR beta chains were confirmed in vitro to be specific for cytomegalovirus antigens. While some public TCRs were present in many individuals, most TCR sequences turned up only very rarely across donors. This cohort had only TCR beta chains sequenced, and the lack of alpha or paired-chain data limited which features could be detected. Correlated functional status among segregating V segments might be attributable to linkage disequilibrium, but an unknown experimental factor could not be ruled out. The classifier was reported to diagnose cytomegalovirus status with high specificity and sensitivity in both the original cohort and the validation cohort. In a later analysis, HLA-associated TCR beta chains were found to be more clonally expanded and to have lower generation probabilities than equally common non-associated chains. In the study, some 180 TCR beta chains were listed as associated with cytomegalovirus. For the cohort, immune exposure information was limited to CMV serostatus. A cluster of highly shared sequence variants was judged likely to be a technical artifact of the sequencing pipeline. A later genetic analysis reported fewer N-insertions in productive TCRs among donors in an Asian-associated ancestry cluster than the roughly 640-donor mean. A later genetic analysis associated a missense DCLRE1C variant with V-gene and J-gene trimming of TCR beta chains, and an independent cohort replicated the association. According to a later analysis, TCR association rates differed among HLA loci, with DRB1 alleles showing the most associated TCRs and HLA-C alleles showing the fewest. HLA typing was unavailable for some donors at each locus, so association tests used only the typed subset. Because counts were too low, 15 to 20 rarely observed V segments, including chromosome 9 orphons, were excluded from the earlier analysis of a few hundred of the donors. According to the authors, the approach could potentially be generalized to other disease states and immunological phenotypes. Strong co-occurrence of HLA alleles, especially DR and DQ, made assigning TCR associations to individual alleles difficult. Several of the top co-occurrence clusters appeared to be linked to parvovirus B19, influenza, CMV and Epstein-Barr virus, according to a later analysis. A further reported finding was that TCR beta sequences accurately predicted the HLA-A and HLA-B alleles for most subjects in the first cohort. Specific HLA alleles were associated with some 15,000 TCR beta sequences at a false discovery rate of 0.05 in a later analysis. Roughly uniform sequencing depth across donors was assumed in presence/absence analyses, although this assumption may not hold. In a later analysis, most CMV-associated TCR beta chains were found to appear HLA-restricted, with HLA associations seemingly driven largely by CMV exposure. In an earlier analysis of approximately 600 of the donors, most TCR beta V segments were observed in productive rearrangements about 87% or about 30% of the time, broadly matching IMGT annotations.

To prepare the library, the immunoSEQ multiplex PCR assay was applied. The multiplex PCR relied on a mix of 60 forward primers for TCR Vbeta segments and 13 reverse primers for TCR Jbeta segments. The CDR3 region of rearranged TCR beta genes was amplified from genomic DNA with a multiplex PCR assay. The amplified TCR beta libraries were sequenced on the Illumina HiSeq System as 87-base-pair reads. The study's own analysis went as follows. In a later analysis, 77 million or so unique TCR beta chains were counted across the 500 to 850 repertoires, and around 11 million of these chains were shared by at least two donors. A nearest-neighbor algorithm error-corrected the raw reads and collapsed the reads into unique sequences, merging closely related sequences to remove PCR and sequencing errors. Alignment of CDR3 sequences to IMGT reference sequences was used to assign V, D and J gene segments. For a sequence to be retained, a match of at least six nucleotides to both a V gene segment and a J gene segment was required. A rearrangement was called productive if the CDR3 had no stop codons and remained in frame with V and J, and every other rearrangement was called non-productive. Following IMGT convention, CDR3 was defined as the stretch from the second conserved V-encoded cysteine to the conserved J-encoded phenylalanine. The earlier analysis of some 580 of the donors excluded any sequence lacking an unambiguous match to a single V gene segment. In an earlier analysis of about 590 of the donors, a V segment was called functional when productive rearrangements were above 56.7%, and segregating when the standard deviation between donors exceeded 5%. A statistical classification framework was built to diagnose cytomegalovirus status from the catalog of TCR beta chain sequences. In a later analysis, TCR nucleotide sequences were compared against IMGT/GENE-DB human TR gene sequences so that V and J genes could be assigned. In a later analysis, CDR3 sequences and most-parsimonious VDJ recombination scenarios were assigned using the TCRdist pipeline. In a later analysis, every TCR beta chain was defined by the combination of its CDR3 amino acid sequence and its V-gene family, and reads without a unique V-gene family were dropped. In a later analysis, nearly 600 highly shared, low-generation-probability nucleotide sequences were removed to address suspected cross-contamination and a sequencing artifact. A later analysis calculated a clonal expansion index for each public chain from normalized within-repertoire ranks of inferred template counts. In a later analysis, generation probabilities were computed with a VDJ recombination model fitted to out-of-frame rearrangements, and the resulting probabilities were checked against IGoR. In a later analysis, hypergeometric tests were used to score TCR-TCR, TCR-HLA and TCR-CMV co-occurrence, with a repertoire-size bias correction applied to TCR pairs. False discovery rates were estimated in a later analysis by permuting HLA or CMV assignments 20 times. A later analysis grouped co-occurring TCRs with DBSCAN, adding TCRdist sequence similarity when clustering within HLA-allele-positive subsets. Co-occurrence clustering excluded repertoires with fewer than 30,000 or more than 120,000 public chains, plus five with anomalous nucleotide sharing. The clones in this table, taken by TCRdb from immuneACCESS, are in-frame only. Not every clone is retained; where verified, under half of the shortfall comes from an unresolved V gene, and the cause of the rest is unknown. That table is the source of V, J and clone size, and D and trimming were worked out from the DNA. Across this sample there are over 150,000 clones, with more than 80% seen only once. About 7% of the sample rests with the top ten.

The cohort consisted of more than 650 healthy bone marrow donors. At the time of sampling, all cohort members were nominally healthy, though unrecorded immune exposures were likely present. The donor tested CMV seropositive, placing the donor among the roughly 270 seropositive members of the cohort. A peripheral blood sample was provided by each donor, and peripheral blood mononuclear cells were used for TCR beta sequencing. The Qiagen DNeasy Blood Extraction Kit was used to extract genomic DNA from the blood cell samples. This clone turned up a few times. No antigen is known for it. Qualities for individual bases were not recorded, and no much larger clone is one base off. The sequenced sample was PBMCs. This clonotype was sampled from a woman under 40 in good health and CMV-seropositive.

CDR3 reads: CASSLSRGGDEKLFF. The nucleotide sequence reads TGTGCCAGCAGTTTATCGAGGGGAGGGGATGAAAAACTGTTTTTT. The sequence links TRBV27 to TRBJ1-4, and the D gene may be TRBD1, 5 bases matching. The germline V gene (reference sequence) supplies CDR1 MNHEY and CDR2 SMNVEV. The CDR3 runs 15 residues from the cysteine to the phenylalanine. The kept DNA is CDR3 alone, 45 bases in frame from the first base. Between the V and J ends, shortened by 0 bases and 6 bases respectively, the junction contains 11 bases. Beyond the CDR3, the reference TRBV27 and TRBJ1-4 genes provide the residues; the full variable domain reads: EAQVTQNPRYLITVTGKKLTVTCSQNMNHEYMSWYRQDPGLGLRQIYYSMNVEVTDKGDVPEGYKVSRKEKRNFPLILESPSPNQTSLYFCASSLSRGGDEKLFFGSGTQLSVL.